This is a list of T cell receptor beta chains from one sample in a study of OX40 agonist ivuxolimab in advanced cancers. The protocol was immunoSEQ multiplex PCR, while the TCRdb copy is restricted to in-frame clones and leaves out a portion. The data show fewer than 30,000 clones, approximately 90% seen once. Sequenced here: CD4+ or CD8+ T cells sorted from blood, sampled in a trial of the OX40 agonist ivuxolimab. These receptor sequences come from an adult with an advanced solid tumor such as melanoma, head and neck, liver or kidney cancer. Each CDR3 is given with its conserved first and last residue. Fields, in order: V gene, clone size, D gene, J gene, CDR3 protein, CDR3 DNA. A D gene is named only where the DNA matches it firmly. Clone size appears in some rows only: once, few, many, or a class for an expanded clone.

V gene: TRBV4-1; clone size: .; D gene: .; J gene: TRBJ1-5; CDR3 protein: CASSQDSPTNQPQHF; CDR3 DNA: TGCGCCAGCAGCCAAGATTCGCCTACGAATCAGCCCCAGCATTTT
V gene: TRBV9; clone size: .; D gene: TRBD1; J gene: TRBJ1-5; CDR3 protein: CASSGQGYNQPQHF; CDR3 DNA: TGTGCCAGCAGCGGACAGGGGTACAATCAGCCCCAGCATTTT
V gene: TRBV27; clone size: .; D gene: TRBD2; J gene: TRBJ2-2; CDR3 protein: CASSPSGPGRGELFF; CDR3 DNA: TGTGCCAGCAGCCCTAGCGGACCTGGGAGAGGGGAGCTGTTTTTT
V gene: TRBV4-2; clone size: .; D gene: TRBD1; J gene: TRBJ2-1; CDR3 protein: CASSPGTGNEQFF; CDR3 DNA: TGTGCCAGCAGCCCCGGGACAGGGAATGAGCAGTTCTTC
V gene: TRBV10-1; clone size: .; D gene: .; J gene: TRBJ2-1; CDR3 protein: CASSEAGIEEQFF; CDR3 DNA: TGCGCCAGCAGTGAGGCTGGCATAGAAGAGCAGTTCTTC
V gene: TRBV13; clone size: .; D gene: TRBD1; J gene: TRBJ2-7; CDR3 protein: CASSLGLGQGSYEQYF; CDR3 DNA: TGTGCCAGCAGCTTAGGCCTGGGACAGGGTTCCTACGAGCAGTACTTC
V gene: TRBV4-3; clone size: .; D gene: .; J gene: TRBJ2-2; CDR3 protein: CASSSWGSGAEAGELFF; CDR3 DNA: TGCGCCAGCAGCTCCTGGGGGTCAGGGGCGGAAGCCGGGGAGCTGTTTTTT
V gene: TRBV4-2; clone size: .; D gene: TRBD1; J gene: TRBJ1-1; CDR3 protein: CASSQEGTVNTEAFF; CDR3 DNA: TGTGCCAGCAGCCAAGAGGGGACAGTTAACACTGAAGCTTTCTTT
V gene: TRBV7-9; clone size: .; D gene: .; J gene: TRBJ2-2; CDR3 protein: CASSPPTFSGGELFF; CDR3 DNA: TGTGCCAGCAGCCCCCCGACATTTTCAGGCGGGGAGCTGTTTTTT
V gene: TRBV7-2; clone size: once; D gene: TRBD2; J gene: TRBJ2-1; CDR3 protein: CASSFYGLANSYNEQFF; CDR3 DNA: TGTGCCAGCAGCTTCTATGGACTAGCGAACTCCTACAATGAGCAGTTCTTC
V gene: TRBV9; clone size: .; D gene: .; J gene: TRBJ2-3; CDR3 protein: CASSVASTATDTQYF; CDR3 DNA: TGTGCCAGCAGCGTAGCTAGCACAGCAACAGATACGCAGTATTTT
V gene: TRBV7-9; clone size: .; D gene: .; J gene: TRBJ1-5; CDR3 protein: CASSLINQPQHF; CDR3 DNA: TGTGCCAGCAGCTTGATCAATCAGCCCCAGCATTTT
V gene: TRBV7-9; clone size: once; D gene: .; J gene: TRBJ1-2; CDR3 protein: CASSLAPYTGIQTF; CDR3 DNA: TGTGCCAGCAGCTTAGCCCCATATACAGGGATTCAGACCTTC
V gene: TRBV19; clone size: .; D gene: .; J gene: TRBJ1-5; CDR3 protein: CASSIEGDGPINPQHF; CDR3 DNA: TGTGCCAGTAGTATAGAAGGGGACGGTCCAATCAATCCCCAGCATTTT
V gene: TRBV7-6; clone size: .; D gene: TRBD1; J gene: TRBJ1-5; CDR3 protein: CASSRERGPTQPQHF; CDR3 DNA: TGTGCCAGCAGCCGTGAGAGGGGGCCTACTCAGCCCCAGCATTTT
V gene: TRBV2; clone size: .; D gene: .; J gene: TRBJ1-3; CDR3 protein: CASSEPGNTIYF; CDR3 DNA: TGTGCCAGCAGTGAACCTGGAAACACCATATATTTT
V gene: TRBV15; clone size: .; D gene: .; J gene: TRBJ1-3; CDR3 protein: CATRALGNTIYF; CDR3 DNA: TGTGCCACCAGGGCATTAGGGAACACCATATATTTT
V gene: TRBV19; clone size: .; D gene: .; J gene: TRBJ2-7; CDR3 protein: CASSPQPGSYEQYF; CDR3 DNA: TGTGCCAGTAGTCCGCAGCCAGGGTCTTACGAGCAGTACTTC
V gene: TRBV13; clone size: medium-sized; D gene: .; J gene: TRBJ2-7; CDR3 protein: CASIRDFDEQYF; CDR3 DNA: TGTGCCAGCATTCGGGACTTCGACGAGCAGTACTTC
V gene: TRBV7-8; clone size: once; D gene: .; J gene: TRBJ2-1; CDR3 protein: CASSLPDLYNEQFF; CDR3 DNA: TGTGCCAGCAGCTTACCGGACTTATACAATGAGCAGTTCTTC
V gene: TRBV2; clone size: .; D gene: TRBD2; J gene: TRBJ2-3; CDR3 protein: CASSEGRGAPIHTQYF; CDR3 DNA: TGTGCCAGCAGTGAAGGGCGGGGGGCGCCCATCCATACGCAGTATTTT
V gene: TRBV6-6; clone size: .; D gene: TRBD1; J gene: TRBJ1-1; CDR3 protein: CASSLTGQGGTEAFF; CDR3 DNA: TGTGCCAGCAGTTTGACGGGACAGGGAGGCACTGAAGCTTTCTTT
V gene: TRBV4-1; clone size: .; D gene: .; J gene: TRBJ2-7; CDR3 protein: CASSQRALQAYEQYF; CDR3 DNA: TGCGCCAGCAGCCAACGAGCGCTCCAGGCTTACGAGCAGTACTTC
V gene: TRBV15; clone size: once; D gene: .; J gene: TRBJ2-2; CDR3 protein: CATRDWGESTGELFF; CDR3 DNA: TGTGCCACCAGGGACTGGGGTGAGAGCACCGGGGAGCTGTTTTTT
V gene: TRBV11-2; clone size: .; D gene: .; J gene: TRBJ2-7; CDR3 protein: CASSATGSYEQYF; CDR3 DNA: TGTGCCAGCAGCGCAACAGGGTCGTACGAGCAGTACTTC
V gene: TRBV27; clone size: few; D gene: .; J gene: TRBJ1-5; CDR3 protein: CASSLRGNQPQHF; CDR3 DNA: TGTGCCAGCAGTTTACGGGGGAATCAGCCCCAGCATTTT
V gene: TRBV9; clone size: .; D gene: .; J gene: TRBJ2-3; CDR3 protein: CASSVGGSWGTDTQYF; CDR3 DNA: TGTGCCAGCAGCGTAGGAGGTAGCTGGGGCACAGATACGCAGTATTTT
V gene: TRBV5-1; clone size: .; D gene: .; J gene: TRBJ2-7; CDR3 protein: CASSLVPNEQYF; CDR3 DNA: TGCGCCAGCAGCTTGGTGCCGAACGAGCAGTACTTC
V gene: TRBV29-1; clone size: .; D gene: .; J gene: TRBJ2-1; CDR3 protein: CSAFETYNEQFF; CDR3 DNA: TGCAGCGCCTTCGAAACCTACAATGAGCAGTTCTTC
V gene: TRBV9; clone size: .; D gene: .; J gene: TRBJ2-7; CDR3 protein: CASSPGPKYEQYF; CDR3 DNA: TGTGCCAGCAGCCCCGGACCCAAATACGAGCAGTACTTC
V gene: TRBV27; clone size: .; D gene: .; J gene: TRBJ1-2; CDR3 protein: CASSERGAGSGYTF; CDR3 DNA: TGTGCCAGCAGTGAACGGGGCGCCGGGTCAGGCTACACCTTC
V gene: TRBV4-1; clone size: .; D gene: .; J gene: TRBJ2-7; CDR3 protein: CASSQPRQGPPYEQYF; CDR3 DNA: TGCGCCAGCAGCCAACCACGCCAGGGCCCCCCCTACGAGCAGTACTTC
V gene: TRBV27; clone size: few; D gene: TRBD2; J gene: TRBJ2-3; CDR3 protein: CASSFLAGAGDTQYF; CDR3 DNA: TGTGCCAGCAGTTTTCTAGCGGGGGCGGGGGATACGCAGTATTTT
V gene: TRBV7-9; clone size: .; D gene: .; J gene: TRBJ2-5; CDR3 protein: CASSWTGGVRETQYF; CDR3 DNA: TGTGCCAGCAGCTGGACCGGCGGGGTGCGAGAGACCCAGTACTTC
V gene: TRBV6-5; clone size: medium-sized; D gene: .; J gene: TRBJ1-2; CDR3 protein: CASSPGTHRSYTF; CDR3 DNA: TGTGCCAGCAGCCCAGGGACACATCGGAGCTACACCTTC
V gene: TRBV13; clone size: .; D gene: .; J gene: TRBJ1-1; CDR3 protein: CASTKNTEAFF; CDR3 DNA: TGTGCCAGCACCAAGAACACTGAAGCTTTCTTT
V gene: TRBV7-9; clone size: .; D gene: .; J gene: TRBJ1-4; CDR3 protein: CASSLPYGETHNEKLFF; CDR3 DNA: TGTGCCAGCAGCTTACCCTACGGAGAGACCCATAATGAAAAACTGTTTTTT
V gene: TRBV25-1; clone size: .; D gene: .; J gene: TRBJ1-6; CDR3 protein: CASSEWYRADSPLHF; CDR3 DNA: TGTGCCAGCAGTGAATGGTACAGGGCGGATTCACCCCTCCACTTT
V gene: TRBV5-6; clone size: once; D gene: TRBD1; J gene: TRBJ1-6; CDR3 protein: CASSAGTGVNSPLHF; CDR3 DNA: TGTGCCAGCAGCGCCGGGACAGGGGTTAATTCACCCCTCCACTTT
V gene: TRBV9; clone size: .; D gene: .; J gene: TRBJ2-1; CDR3 protein: CASTTSSYNEQFF; CDR3 DNA: TGTGCCAGCACGACGAGCTCCTACAATGAGCAGTTCTTC
V gene: TRBV7-2; clone size: .; D gene: .; J gene: TRBJ1-1; CDR3 protein: CASSLNGLNTEAFF; CDR3 DNA: TGTGCCAGCAGCTTAAACGGGCTGAACACTGAAGCTTTCTTT
V gene: TRBV6-5; clone size: .; D gene: .; J gene: TRBJ1-2; CDR3 protein: CASLMRDGVGYTF; CDR3 DNA: TGTGCCAGCCTCATGCGGGACGGCGTTGGCTACACCTTC